The clone carrying this T cell receptor (beta chain) was counted many times. What it binds is not known. This sample stems from a study of T cell repertoires in cytomegalovirus infection. Study information: Carrying CMV and the relevant HLA type showed in public TCR beta signatures.

MiXCR, run by TCRdb on the reads, gives a single entry per CDR3 protein. The sample carries 500,000 to 600,000 distinct CDR3 sequences, 16% recorded once. The CDR3 extends over 18 amino acids. V lost 4 bases and J 4 bases, leaving 22 bases between the germline ends. The germline gives CDR1 SGHVS, CDR2 FNYEAQ. General study results and limits: Across the ex vivo response, the dominant clonotypes were HLA-C-restricted CMV-specific TCR beta clonotypes. Summed frequency of public TCR beta families distinguished CMV carriers with the relevant HLA.

The chain links TRBV7-6 to TRBJ2-2; D gene uncertain. Sequencing was carried out using CD8+ T cells from PBMCs. The receptor was isolated from a human donor in good health (CMV status not recorded). Some clones in this sample may be carry-over from other donors' samples. The CDR3, as DNA: TGTGCCAGCAGCTCACCACCGGGTATAATGTCGGGCACCGGGGAGCTGTTTTTT. Protein: CASSSPPGIMSGTGELFF. The full variable domain, with the rest looked up from reference TRBV7-6 and TRBJ2-2, is GAGVSQSPRYKVTKRGQDVALRCDPISGHVSLYWYRQALGQGPEFLTYFNYEAQQDKSGLPNDRFSAERPEGSISTLTIQRTEQRDSAMYRCASSSPPGIMSGTGELFFGEGSRLTVL.